These 12 T cell receptor beta chains share one sample of origin, sequenced in a study of Ad26.COV2.S vaccination and SARS-CoV-2 variants. Treatment described: some 20 received Ad26.COV2.S at low or high dose, single or two shots; several received placebo; per-sample allocation not given. Day 63 after the first injection of vaccine or placebo was the sampling time. The table came from immunoSEQ multiplex PCR; TCRdb's copy has only in-frame clones and leaves some out. The data show around 450,000 clones, about 88% seen once. The sample was peripheral blood, taken in a trial of Ad26.COV2.S vaccine versus placebo. The receptors originated from a person between 18 and 65 years old who received the Ad26.COV2.S COVID-19 vaccine or a placebo.

V gene TRBV2 combines with J gene TRBJ2-2; 11 nucleotides align to TRBD2. The CDR3 has 17 residues. J lost 1 base, V lost 4 bases, and 5 bases had no gene match. CDR1 is SNHLY and CDR2 is FYNNEI in the germline V gene. The CDR3, as DNA: TGTGCCAGCAGTGGGGGGGGACTAGCGGAGAACACCGGGGAGCTGTTTTTT. This encodes CASSGGGLAENTGELFF. Full variable domain (remainder filled in from reference TRBV2 and TRBJ2-2): EPEVTQTPSHQVTQMGQEVILRCVPISNHLYFYWYRQILGQKVEFLVSFYNNEISEKSEIFDDQFSVERPDGSNFTLKIRSTKLEDSAMYFCASSGGGLAENTGELFFGEGSRLTVL.

The genes are TRBV6-5 and TRBJ1-2, with 7 bases lining up with TRBD1. Germline trimming cut 6 bases from V and 0 bases from J; bases unmatched to any gene: 1. The CDR3 length is 13 residues. Germline V gene data show CDR1 as MNHEY and CDR2 as SVGAGI. In DNA, the CDR3 is TGTGCCAGCAGAGGGACAGCTAACTATGGCTACACCTTC. It specifies CASRGTANYGYTF.

The V and J genes are TRBV2 and TRBJ2-3, with 8 bases fitting TRBD2. V shed 11 bases and J 7 bases; nucleotides not matched to a gene: 14. Germline V CDR1 and CDR2: SNHLY, FYNNEI. The CDR3 has 14 residues. Here the CDR3 reads CAGNRGLAGYTQYF. Here the CDR3 DNA reads TGTGCCGGCAACCGAGGTTTAGCGGGATATACGCAGTATTTT.

This clone was detected once. V usage is TRBV2 and J usage is TRBJ2-5; D possibly uses TRBD1 or TRBD2 (6 bases each). CDR1 is SNHLY, CDR2 FYNNEI, per germline. The CDR3 runs 14 residues. Between the trimmed V and J ends, which lost 8 bases and 3 bases, there was a span of 16 bases. The CDR3 nucleotides read TGTGCCAGCTGTCAACAGGGAGGCGAAGAGACCCAGTACTTC. Its protein product is CASCQQGGEETQYF.

The genes are TRBV19 and TRBJ2-1, with D tentatively TRBD1 (5 bases). V gave up 3 bases and J gave up 2 bases, with 14 bases separating them. The germline V gene has CDR1 LNHDA and CDR2 SQIVND (reference sequence). This CDR3 has 16 residues. The CDR3 protein is CASSMNPGHPYNEQFF. CDR3 coding DNA: TGTGCCAGTAGTATGAATCCAGGGCACCCCTACAATGAGCAGTTCTTC.

V usage is TRBV27 and J usage is TRBJ2-6; D is perhaps TRBD1 or TRBD2 (6 bases each). Germline CDR1 reads MNHEY; CDR2 reads SMNVEV (reference sequence). Deletions cut 8 bases from V and 0 bases from J, with 11 bases between. The CDR3 contains 15 residues. Here the CDR3 DNA reads TGTGCCAGCGGGGGGCTGAACTCTGGGGCCAACGTCCTGACTTTC. It is translated as CASGGLNSGANVLTF.

Only one count was recorded for this clone. The chain joins TRBV28 to TRBJ2-7; 8 bases line up with TRBD1. Germline lookup yields CDR1 MDHEN and CDR2 SYDVKM. The CDR3 is 14 amino acids. With V trimmed by 5 bases and J by 3 bases, 6 bases remained unmatched. This CDR3 is CASSTGTGYYEQYF. The CDR3 DNA is TGTGCCAGCAGTACCGGGACAGGATACTACGAGCAGTACTTC.

The rearrangement uses TRBV2 and TRBJ2-3; D perhaps matches TRBD1 (6 bases). V was trimmed by 8 bases and J by 2 bases, leaving 20 bases between them. This CDR3 has 16 residues. Germline assignment: CDR1 SNHLY and CDR2 FYNNEI. The CDR3, as DNA: TGTGCCAGCGCTCCGTCGACAGGCCAATCCACAGATACGCAGTATTTT. This codes for CASAPSTGQSTDTQYF.

The chain recombines TRBV7-9 with TRBJ1-3; 8 bases are a match to TRBD1. V lost 11 bases and J lost 3; bases outside the gene matches: 3. CDR3 length: 12 residues. CDR1 is SEHNR, CDR2 FQNEAQ, per germline (reference sequence). The chain's CDR3 is CAGDRGGNTIYF. The CDR3 DNA reads TGTGCCGGAGACAGGGGTGGAAACACCATATATTTT.

The V call is TRBV7-2, the J call TRBJ2-1; D is ambiguous. The germline V and J ends were trimmed by 3 bases and 10 bases, with 10 bases remaining between them. The CDR3 is made up of 12 amino acids. Germline CDR1 is SGHTA and CDR2 is FQGNSA. The DNA of the CDR3 is TGTGCCAGCAGCTTGTCTATGAGAGAGCAGTTCTTC. This gives the protein CASSLSMREQFF.

V and J are TRBV11-1 and TRBJ2-5; D possibly corresponds to TRBD2 (6 bases). V gave up 7 bases and J gave up 4 bases, with 16 bases separating them. This CDR3 has 14 amino acids. Per the germline V gene, CDR1 is SGHAT and CDR2 is FQDESV (reference sequence). The CDR3 is CASNYMGGAETQYF. CDR3 DNA sequence: TGTGCCAGCAACTACATGGGCGGGGCAGAGACCCAGTACTTC. Filled out from reference TRBV11-1 and TRBJ2-5, the complete variable domain reads EAEVAQSPRYKITEKSQAVAFWCDPISGHATLYWYRQILGQGPELLVQFQDESVVDDSQLPKDRFSAERLKGVDSTLKIQPAELGDSAMYLCASNYMGGAETQYFGPGTRLLVL.

The rearrangement links TRBV6-2 or TRBV6-3 to TRBJ2-7; TRBD1 is a possible D gene (5 bases). CDR1 and CDR2 (germline): MNHEY, SVGEGT. V shed 6 bases and J shed 3 bases, with 9 bases lying between them. The CDR3 runs to 12 residues. CDR3 DNA: TGTGCCAGCAGCGGACATTTCTACGAGCAGTACTTC. Translation: CASSGHFYEQYF.